This is a list of T cell receptor beta chains from one sample in a study of blood T cell repertoires in COVID-19. Measured with immunoSEQ multiplex PCR; TCRdb has only the in-frame clones, and not every one. The sample includes over 200,000 clones, 85% of them seen just once. Sequencing used PBMCs or T cells enriched from blood (not recorded which). These receptor sequences come from a man in his forties who had recovered from COVID-19. CDR3s include the opening cysteine and the closing phenylalanine or tryptophan. D genes are given only for firm matches. Clone size, where shown, is once, few, many, or a class for clones that have expanded.

v_call,d_call,clone_size,j_call,cdr3_aa,cdr3_nt
TRBV5-1,.,.,TRBJ1-4,CASRMDSSNEKLFF,TGCGCCAGCAGGATGGACAGCTCCAATGAAAAACTGTTTTTT
TRBV11-2,TRBD2,.,TRBJ2-1,CASSSSRLAGEWEQFF,TGTGCCAGCAGCTCGAGTAGACTAGCGGGAGAATGGGAGCAGTTCTTC
TRBV5-1,.,.,TRBJ2-7,CASSPRRDLTVNEQYF,TGCGCCAGCAGCCCAAGGCGGGATCTAACTGTGAACGAGCAGTACTTC
TRBV29-1,TRBD1,.,TRBJ2-2,CSVRQGTTTGELFF,TGCAGCGTACGACAGGGGACCACCACCGGGGAGCTGTTTTTT
TRBV24-1,TRBD1,.,TRBJ2-7,CATSDPGQGVEDYEQYF,TGTGCCACCAGTGATCCGGGACAGGGGGTTGAGGATTACGAGCAGTACTTC
TRBV9,TRBD1,.,TRBJ1-2,CASSSGQIYGYTF,TGTGCCAGCAGCTCGGGACAGATCTATGGCTACACCTTC
TRBV6-1,.,.,TRBJ2-1,CASSGTGVKSSYNEQFF,TGTGCCAGCAGTGGCACAGGAGTTAAGAGCTCCTACAATGAGCAGTTCTTC
TRBV6-1,TRBD1,.,TRBJ1-3,CASSEETGASSGNTIYF,TGTGCCAGCAGTGAGGAGACAGGGGCCAGCTCTGGAAACACCATATATTTT
TRBV5-8,.,.,TRBJ2-1,CASSPNRERQFF,TGTGCCAGCAGCCCTAACAGGGAACGGCAGTTCTTC
TRBV6-5,.,.,TRBJ2-1,CASRLDWPNNEQFF,TGTGCCAGCAGATTAGACTGGCCTAACAATGAGCAGTTCTTC
TRBV28,.,.,TRBJ2-3,CASNGGALDTQYF,TGTGCCAGCAATGGGGGGGCATTAGATACGCAGTATTTT
TRBV6-5,TRBD1,.,TRBJ2-7,CASSLGQGSYEQYF,TGTGCCAGCAGCCTTGGACAGGGTTCGTACGAGCAGTACTTC
TRBV7-2,.,.,TRBJ2-7,CASSLMLTGGNEQYF,TGTGCCAGCAGCTTAATGTTGACAGGTGGCAACGAGCAGTACTTC
TRBV4-1,.,.,TRBJ2-2,CAAGDTNTGELFF,TGCGCGGCCGGAGATACGAACACCGGGGAGCTGTTTTTT
TRBV6-5,.,once,TRBJ1-2,CASSGNPYGYTF,TGTGCCAGCAGCGGGAACCCCTATGGCTACACCTTC
TRBV3-1/TRBV3-2,.,few,TRBJ1-3,CASSQDRNTIYF,TGTGCCAGCAGCCAAGACAGAAACACCATATATTTT
TRBV4-3,.,few,TRBJ2-7,CASSQSQDGAYEQYF,TGCGCCAGCAGCCAATCACAGGACGGAGCCTACGAGCAGTACTTC
TRBV6-2/TRBV6-3,.,.,TRBJ1-2,CASSYSGLRYGYTF,TGTGCCAGCAGTTACTCGGGACTGAGATATGGCTACACCTTC
TRBV6-1,TRBD1,.,TRBJ1-2,CASSDRDRGYGYTF,TGTGCCAGCAGTGACCGGGACAGGGGTTATGGCTACACCTTC
TRBV20-1,.,.,TRBJ2-1,CSASDSGDEQFF,TGCAGTGCTAGTGATAGCGGCGATGAGCAGTTCTTC
TRBV7-9,.,.,TRBJ1-2,CASSLEVRDQNGYTF,TGTGCCAGCAGCTTAGAGGTCAGGGATCAAAATGGCTACACCTTC
TRBV7-8,TRBD1,.,TRBJ2-7,CASSSFPQVGTGKSEQYF,TGTGCCAGCAGCTCCTTCCCCCAGGTCGGGACAGGGAAATCCGAGCAGTACTTC
TRBV7-9,.,.,TRBJ1-3,CASSLAGGGARNTIYF,TGTGCCAGCAGCTTAGCCGGTGGGGGCGCGCGAAACACCATATATTTT
TRBV6-4,.,.,TRBJ2-7,CASSDSKRWAPVGEQYF,TGTGCCAGCAGTGACTCGAAGAGATGGGCCCCTGTCGGCGAGCAGTACTTC
TRBV19,TRBD1,.,TRBJ2-7,CASSTRDRRYEQYF,TGTGCCAGTAGTACTCGGGACAGGAGATACGAGCAGTACTTC
TRBV7-6,TRBD2,.,TRBJ2-7,CASSLTLSGRNEQYF,TGTGCCAGCAGCTTAACCCTTAGCGGGAGAAACGAGCAGTACTTC
TRBV15,TRBD2,.,TRBJ2-7,CATSVMREADEQYF,TGTGCCACCAGCGTCATGCGGGAGGCCGACGAGCAGTACTTC
TRBV23-1,TRBD2,few,TRBJ2-1,CASSQGTSGYNEQFF,TGCGCCAGCAGTCAAGGGACTAGCGGCTACAATGAGCAGTTCTTC
TRBV5-1,.,few,TRBJ2-3,CASSPTGPSTDTQYF,TGCGCCAGCAGCCCGACAGGTCCGAGCACAGATACGCAGTATTTT
TRBV29-1,.,.,TRBJ2-2,CSVTTGTGELFF,TGCAGCGTCACTACAGGCACCGGGGAGCTGTTTTTT
TRBV28,.,.,TRBJ1-3,CASSLSLGAGNTIYF,TGTGCCAGCAGTTTAAGTTTGGGAGCTGGAAACACCATATATTTT
TRBV25-1,.,.,TRBJ2-1,CASSGLVHEQFF,TGTGCCAGCAGTGGACTAGTCCATGAGCAGTTCTTC
TRBV3-1/TRBV3-2,.,.,TRBJ1-2,CASSQYYGYTF,TGTGCCAGCAGCCAGTATTATGGCTACACCTTC
TRBV21-1,.,.,TRBJ1-2,CASSNRGAGYTF,TGTGCCAGCAGCAACAGGGGCGCAGGCTACACCTTC
TRBV19,.,.,TRBJ1-1,CASRWGGVGTEAFF,TGTGCCAGTAGATGGGGAGGGGTCGGCACTGAAGCTTTCTTT
TRBV11-3,.,.,TRBJ1-1,CASSPGVGTEAFF,TGTGCCAGCAGCCCAGGGGTGGGCACTGAAGCTTTCTTT
TRBV24-1,.,.,TRBJ2-1,CATSPPGLNNEQFF,TGTGCCACCAGCCCACCGGGACTCAACAATGAGCAGTTCTTC
TRBV13,TRBD1,.,TRBJ1-1,CASSQRTGTTEAFF,TGTGCCAGCAGCCAAAGGACAGGGACCACTGAAGCTTTCTTT
TRBV4-1,TRBD2,.,TRBJ2-1,CASSRQRDGGEQFF,TGCGCCAGCAGCCGCCAGCGGGACGGGGGTGAGCAGTTCTTC
TRBV7-9,TRBD2,.,TRBJ2-7,CASTLTLRGASYEQYF,TGTGCCAGCACCCTTACCCTGCGGGGGGCCTCCTACGAGCAGTACTTC
TRBV4-3,TRBD1,.,TRBJ1-6,CASSQDRGPVHF,TGCGCCAGCAGCCAAGACAGGGGGCCTGTCCACTTT
TRBV28,.,once,TRBJ1-2,CASSTGYNYGYTF,TGTGCCAGCAGTACAGGGTATAACTATGGCTACACCTTC
TRBV11-2,TRBD1,.,TRBJ1-2,CASSQGTGQSYGYTF,TGTGCCAGCAGCCAAGGGACAGGGCAATCCTATGGCTACACCTTC
TRBV29-1,.,few,TRBJ2-7,CSVKRTASYEQYF,TGCAGCGTTAAAAGGACAGCCTCCTACGAGCAGTACTTC
TRBV24-1,TRBD1,.,TRBJ2-3,CATSDQRTGVYPTQYF,TGTGCCACCAGTGATCAACGGACAGGGGTCTACCCTACGCAGTATTTT
TRBV9,.,.,TRBJ2-7,CASSVDSGREQYF,TGTGCCAGCAGCGTAGATTCAGGGAGGGAGCAGTACTTC
TRBV2,.,.,TRBJ1-5,CASSEGQDNQPQHF,TGTGCCAGCAGTGAGGGGCAGGACAATCAGCCCCAGCATTTT
TRBV5-1,TRBD2,once,TRBJ2-2,CASSLGLAGTGELFF,TGCGCCAGCAGCCTGGGACTAGCGGGAACCGGGGAGCTGTTTTTT
TRBV7-8,TRBD1,.,TRBJ2-7,CASSLLGTAPSYEQYF,TGTGCCAGCAGCTTATTGGGGACAGCCCCCTCCTACGAGCAGTACTTC
TRBV6-4,.,.,TRBJ1-5,CASRGGASDNQPQHF,TGTGCCAGCCGAGGGGGTGCGAGTGATAATCAGCCCCAGCATTTT
TRBV19,.,.,TRBJ2-1,CASSLFNEQFF,TGTGCCAGTAGCCTATTCAATGAGCAGTTCTTC
TRBV29-1,.,.,TRBJ2-6,CSVGGIANVLTF,TGCAGCGTTGGAGGAATAGCCAACGTCCTGACTTTC
TRBV5-1,TRBD1,.,TRBJ2-7,CASSSVPGQGKYEQYF,TGCGCCAGCAGCTCAGTCCCGGGACAGGGAAAGTACGAGCAGTACTTC
TRBV20-1,.,.,TRBJ1-2,CSATRGWGYTF,TGCAGTGCTACAAGGGGATGGGGCTACACCTTC
TRBV6-5,.,.,TRBJ1-1,CASISSRLMNTEAFF,TGTGCCAGCATTTCTTCGCGCCTGATGAACACTGAAGCTTTCTTT